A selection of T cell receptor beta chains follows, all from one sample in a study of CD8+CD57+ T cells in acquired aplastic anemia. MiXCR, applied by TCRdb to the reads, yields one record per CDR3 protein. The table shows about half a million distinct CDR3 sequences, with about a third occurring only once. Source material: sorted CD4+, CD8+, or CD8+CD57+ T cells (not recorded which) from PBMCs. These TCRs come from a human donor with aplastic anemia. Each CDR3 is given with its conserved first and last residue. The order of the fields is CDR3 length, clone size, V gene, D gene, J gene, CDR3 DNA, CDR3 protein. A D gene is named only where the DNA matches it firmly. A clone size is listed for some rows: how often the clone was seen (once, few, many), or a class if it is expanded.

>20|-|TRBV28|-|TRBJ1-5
TGTGCCAGCAGTTCCACACCACCGGGTCCTTTCCTGGGTAGCAATCAGCCCCAGCATTTT
CASSSTPPGPFLGSNQPQHF
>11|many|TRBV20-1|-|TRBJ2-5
TGCAGTGCTAGGAACGGAGAGACCCAGTACTTC
CSARNGETQYF
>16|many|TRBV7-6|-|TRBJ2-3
TGTGCCAGCAGCTTAGGTGCGGGGTCTAGCACAGATACGCAGTATTTT
CASSLGAGSSTDTQYF
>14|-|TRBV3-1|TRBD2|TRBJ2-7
TGTGCCAGCAGTCGCGGGACTAGCGGTTACGAGCAGTACTTC
CASSRGTSGYEQYF
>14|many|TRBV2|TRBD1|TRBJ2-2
TGTGCCAGCACCGGGACAGGGAACACCGGGGAGCTGTTTTTT
CASTGTGNTGELFF
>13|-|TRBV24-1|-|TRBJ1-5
TGTGCTAGAGACGGACAGCGCAATCAGCCCCAGCATTTT
CARDGQRNQPQHF
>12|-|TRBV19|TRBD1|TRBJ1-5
TGTGCACATGGACAGGGCAATCAGCCCCAGCATTTT
CAHGQGNQPQHF
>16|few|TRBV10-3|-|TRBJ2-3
TGTGCCATCAGTGAGTCGGAGGAGGGCCAAGGGGATACGCAGTATTTT
CAISESEEGQGDTQYF
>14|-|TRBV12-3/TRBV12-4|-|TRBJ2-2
TGTGCCAGCAGTTTACCTGCGGTCACCGGGGAGCTGTTTTTT
CASSLPAVTGELFF
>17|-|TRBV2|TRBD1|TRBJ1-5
TGTGCCAGCAGTGAAGCGTTAACAGGGGAGATCAATCAGCCCCAGCATTTT
CASSEALTGEINQPQHF
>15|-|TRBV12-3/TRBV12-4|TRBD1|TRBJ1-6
TGTGCCAGCAGTTCGGGACAGGGCTATAATTCACCCCTCCACTTT
CASSSGQGYNSPLHF
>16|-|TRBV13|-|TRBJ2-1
TGTGCCAGCAGCTTAGACCAGCGGTGGGGCTATAATGAGCAGTTCTTC
CASSLDQRWGYNEQFF
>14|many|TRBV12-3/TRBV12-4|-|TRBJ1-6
TGTGCCAGCAGTTCCCAGTATCTTAATTCACCCCTCCACTTT
CASSSQYLNSPLHF
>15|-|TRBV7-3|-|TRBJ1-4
TGTGCCAGCAGCTTAACTACAGGGTTTGATGAAAAACTGTTTTTT
CASSLTTGFDEKLFF
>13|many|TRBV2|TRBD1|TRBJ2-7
TGTGCCAGCGACAGGGGGCTCTCCTACGAGCAGTACTTC
CASDRGLSYEQYF
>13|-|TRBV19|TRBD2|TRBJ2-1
TGTGCCAGTAGTTCTAGCGGGGGCAATGAGCAGTTCTTC
CASSSSGGNEQFF
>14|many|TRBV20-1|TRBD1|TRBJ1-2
TGCAGTGCTAGACCCCGGACAGGGAACTATGGCTACACCTTC
CSARPRTGNYGYTF